The sequence of this T cell receptor beta chain was determined in a study of T cells in narcolepsy. The overall study: Healthy controls were enrolled alongside patients with narcolepsy type 1 or type 2.

V shed 2 bases and J 0 bases; nucleotides not matched to a gene: 8. Germline CDR1 is SGDLS and CDR2 is YYNGEE. The length of the CDR3 is 17 residues. As to this clone: Its cognate antigen is unknown. The identical CDR3 is also encoded by other nucleotide sequences in the sample.

Whole-study findings and limits: Comparing one patient's CSF and blood CD4+ clonotypes highlighted HCRT- and TRIB2-specific autoreactive clonotypes. Blood of same and different patients, but not healthy controls, reportedly held recurring autoreactive clonotypes.

TCRdb's table, derived via immunoSEQ multiplex PCR, lists solely in-frame clones and lacks some. The data show about 34,000 clones, roughly 80% seen once. Material for sequencing was CD45RA- memory CD4+ T cells from PBMCs. The rearrangement joins TRBV9 to TRBJ1-3; 7 positions match TRBD1. The clonotype originates from a human donor with narcolepsy. In DNA, the CDR3 is TGTGCCAGCAGCGTTTCGGGACAGCCAAGCTCTGGAAACACCATATATTTT. Its protein product is CASSVSGQPSSGNTIYF.